A selection of T cell receptor beta chains follows, all from one sample in a study of blood T cell repertoires in COVID-19. Method: immunoSEQ multiplex PCR; TCRdb's copy keeps in-frame clones and lacks some. The sample shows about 360,000 clones, around 87% of them seen only once. The sample comprised PBMCs or T cells enriched from blood (not recorded which). These receptor sequences come from a man younger than 40 who had recovered from COVID-19. CDR3s leave out the opening cysteine and the closing phenylalanine or tryptophan. Fields, in order: D gene, V gene, J gene, CDR3 protein. The D gene is left open where the match is weak.

D gene: .
V gene: TRBV6-5
J gene: TRBJ2-7
CDR3 protein: ASSQGQLRIEQY

D gene: .
V gene: TRBV3-1/TRBV3-2
J gene: TRBJ1-5
CDR3 protein: ASSQDLHLTDNRPQH

D gene: .
V gene: TRBV6-5
J gene: TRBJ2-2
CDR3 protein: ASSYYLPDTGELF

D gene: TRBD2
V gene: TRBV7-9
J gene: TRBJ2-2
CDR3 protein: ASSSLAGGRTGELF

D gene: .
V gene: TRBV7-9
J gene: TRBJ1-6
CDR3 protein: ASTSGPAGSLH

D gene: .
V gene: TRBV27
J gene: TRBJ1-2
CDR3 protein: ASSFRSGNANYGYT

D gene: TRBD1
V gene: TRBV7-2
J gene: TRBJ2-4
CDR3 protein: ASSLQGNIQY

D gene: .
V gene: TRBV3-1/TRBV3-2
J gene: TRBJ1-5
CDR3 protein: ASSPGGSNQPQH

D gene: .
V gene: TRBV10-3
J gene: TRBJ1-5
CDR3 protein: AISEDDEGNQPQH

D gene: .
V gene: TRBV21-1
J gene: TRBJ1-4
CDR3 protein: ASSPNKKEGTGETEKLF

D gene: .
V gene: TRBV5-6
J gene: TRBJ1-5
CDR3 protein: ASSPWDMNNQPQH

D gene: TRBD1
V gene: TRBV11-2
J gene: TRBJ1-1
CDR3 protein: ASSSPGQGLNTEAF

D gene: .
V gene: TRBV7-3
J gene: TRBJ2-5
CDR3 protein: ASSEQVQETQY

D gene: TRBD1
V gene: TRBV7-9
J gene: TRBJ1-1
CDR3 protein: ASSLTTGGSEAF

D gene: .
V gene: TRBV7-9
J gene: TRBJ1-2
CDR3 protein: ASSPGAMGAYYGYT

D gene: TRBD1
V gene: TRBV30
J gene: TRBJ1-2
CDR3 protein: AWSRQGVMIDT

D gene: .
V gene: TRBV11-3
J gene: TRBJ1-2
CDR3 protein: ASSLLGQPPINYGYT

D gene: .
V gene: TRBV28
J gene: TRBJ2-1
CDR3 protein: ASSPPGRSNEQF

D gene: .
V gene: TRBV2
J gene: TRBJ1-6
CDR3 protein: ASKGADLANNSPLH

D gene: .
V gene: TRBV6-2/TRBV6-3
J gene: TRBJ2-4
CDR3 protein: ASSYGGSAKNIQY

D gene: .
V gene: TRBV4-1
J gene: TRBJ1-1
CDR3 protein: ASRWGRGAEAF

D gene: .
V gene: TRBV27
J gene: TRBJ1-6
CDR3 protein: ASRPSGQGNSPLH

D gene: TRBD1
V gene: TRBV5-6
J gene: TRBJ1-2
CDR3 protein: ASSPPGQLYGYT

D gene: TRBD1
V gene: TRBV3-1/TRBV3-2
J gene: TRBJ2-1
CDR3 protein: ASSPGQGIAGEQF

D gene: TRBD2
V gene: TRBV6-6
J gene: TRBJ2-1
CDR3 protein: ASSPAGGTSRIYNEQF

D gene: TRBD1
V gene: TRBV4-1
J gene: TRBJ1-2
CDR3 protein: ASSQEGGSPNYGYT

D gene: .
V gene: TRBV13
J gene: TRBJ1-6
CDR3 protein: ASRARSYNSPLH

D gene: TRBD1
V gene: TRBV7-9
J gene: TRBJ1-2
CDR3 protein: ASSRQGRTYGYT

D gene: .
V gene: TRBV19
J gene: TRBJ1-1
CDR3 protein: ASIWGPEAF